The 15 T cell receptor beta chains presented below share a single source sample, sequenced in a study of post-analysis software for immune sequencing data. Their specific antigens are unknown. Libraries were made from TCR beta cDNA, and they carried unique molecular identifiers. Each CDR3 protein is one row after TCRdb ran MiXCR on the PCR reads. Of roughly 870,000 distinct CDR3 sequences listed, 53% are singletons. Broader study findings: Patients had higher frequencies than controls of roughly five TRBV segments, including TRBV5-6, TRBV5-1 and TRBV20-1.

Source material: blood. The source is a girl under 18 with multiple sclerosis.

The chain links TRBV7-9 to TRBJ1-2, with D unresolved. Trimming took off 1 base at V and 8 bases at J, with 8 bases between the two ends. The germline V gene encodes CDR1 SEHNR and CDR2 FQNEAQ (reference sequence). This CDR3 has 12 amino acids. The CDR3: CASSLDSWGYTF. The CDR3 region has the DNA TGTGCCAGCAGCTTAGACTCTTGGGGCTACACCTTC.

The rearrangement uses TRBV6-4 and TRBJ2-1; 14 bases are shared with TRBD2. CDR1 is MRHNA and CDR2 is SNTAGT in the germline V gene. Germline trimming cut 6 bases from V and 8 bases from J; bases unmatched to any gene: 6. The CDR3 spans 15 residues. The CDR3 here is CASSGLAGGRDEQFF. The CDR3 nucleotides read TGTGCCAGCAGCGGACTAGCGGGGGGCAGGGATGAGCAGTTCTTC.

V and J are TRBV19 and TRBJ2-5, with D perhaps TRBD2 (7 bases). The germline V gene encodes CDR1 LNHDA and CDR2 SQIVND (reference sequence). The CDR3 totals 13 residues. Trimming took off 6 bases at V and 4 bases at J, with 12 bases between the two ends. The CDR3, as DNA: TGTGCCAGTAGGGGGGGCGGGGGAGAGACCCAGTACTTC. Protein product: CASRGGGGETQYF.

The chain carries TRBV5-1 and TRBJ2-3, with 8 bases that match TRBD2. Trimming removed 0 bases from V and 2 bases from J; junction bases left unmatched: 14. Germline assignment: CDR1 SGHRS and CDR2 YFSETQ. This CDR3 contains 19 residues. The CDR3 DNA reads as TGCGCCAGCAGCTTGGTCATCGGGACTAGTCAGGGGCCCACAGATACGCAGTATTTT. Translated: CASSLVIGTSQGPTDTQYF.

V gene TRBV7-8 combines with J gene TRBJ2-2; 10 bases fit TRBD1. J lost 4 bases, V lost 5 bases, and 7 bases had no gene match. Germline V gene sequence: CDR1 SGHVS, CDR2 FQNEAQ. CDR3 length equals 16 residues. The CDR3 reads CASSDRQGAGTGELFF. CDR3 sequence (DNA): TGTGCCAGCAGCGACAGACAGGGGGCGGGCACCGGGGAGCTGTTTTTT.

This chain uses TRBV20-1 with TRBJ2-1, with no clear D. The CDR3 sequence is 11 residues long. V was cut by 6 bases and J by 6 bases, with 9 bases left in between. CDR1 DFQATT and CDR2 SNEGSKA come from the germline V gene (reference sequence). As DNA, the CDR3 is TGCAGTGCCTTCCAGAGCAATGAGCAGTTCTTC. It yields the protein CSAFQSNEQFF.

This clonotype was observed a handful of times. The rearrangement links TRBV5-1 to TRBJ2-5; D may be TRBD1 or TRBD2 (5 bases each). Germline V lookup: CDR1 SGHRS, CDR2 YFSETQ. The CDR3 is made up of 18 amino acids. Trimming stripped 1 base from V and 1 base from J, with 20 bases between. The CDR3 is CASSLTGTPPGSQETQYF. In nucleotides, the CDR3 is TGCGCCAGCAGCTTGACCGGGACCCCTCCTGGGAGCCAAGAGACCCAGTACTTC.

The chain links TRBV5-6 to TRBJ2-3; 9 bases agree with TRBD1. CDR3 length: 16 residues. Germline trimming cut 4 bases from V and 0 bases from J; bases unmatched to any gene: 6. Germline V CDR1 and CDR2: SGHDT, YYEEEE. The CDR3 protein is CASSTSGQGSTDTQYF. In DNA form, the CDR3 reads TGTGCCAGCAGCACCTCGGGACAGGGCAGCACAGATACGCAGTATTTT.

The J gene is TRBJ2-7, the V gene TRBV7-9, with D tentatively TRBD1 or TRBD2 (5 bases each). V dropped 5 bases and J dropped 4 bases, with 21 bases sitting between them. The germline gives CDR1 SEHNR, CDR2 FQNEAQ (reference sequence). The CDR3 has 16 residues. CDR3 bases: TGTGCCAGCAGCCCAAGGGGCGGGCTCCACTTTTACGAGCAGTACTTC. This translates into CASSPRGGLHFYEQYF.

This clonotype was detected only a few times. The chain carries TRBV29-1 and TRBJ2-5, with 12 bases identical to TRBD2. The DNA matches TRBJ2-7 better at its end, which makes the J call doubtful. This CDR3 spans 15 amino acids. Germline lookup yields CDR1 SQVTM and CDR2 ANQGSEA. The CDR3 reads CSVEGGLAGGNEQYF. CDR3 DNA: TGCAGCGTTGAAGGCGGTCTAGCGGGAGGGAACGAGCAGTACTTC.

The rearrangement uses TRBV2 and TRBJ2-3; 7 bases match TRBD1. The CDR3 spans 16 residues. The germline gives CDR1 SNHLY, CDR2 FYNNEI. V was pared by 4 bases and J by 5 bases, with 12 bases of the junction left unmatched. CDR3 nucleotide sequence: TGTGCCAGCAGTGTGCGAGACAGGGCATCGGGAGATACGCAGTATTTT. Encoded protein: CASSVRDRASGDTQYF.

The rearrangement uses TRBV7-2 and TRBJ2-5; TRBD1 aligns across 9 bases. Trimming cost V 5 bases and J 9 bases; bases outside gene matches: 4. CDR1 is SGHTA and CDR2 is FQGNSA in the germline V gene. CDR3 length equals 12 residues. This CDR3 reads CASSLGQGPQYF. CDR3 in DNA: TGTGCCAGCAGCCTCGGACAGGGGCCCCAGTACTTC.

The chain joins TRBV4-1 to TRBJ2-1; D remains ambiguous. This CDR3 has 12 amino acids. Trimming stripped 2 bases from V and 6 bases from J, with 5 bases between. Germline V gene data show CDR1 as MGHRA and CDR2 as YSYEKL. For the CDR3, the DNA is TGCGCCAGCAGCCAACAGACCAATGAGCAGTTCTTC. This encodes CASSQQTNEQFF.

The CDR3 DNA reads TGTGCCATCAGTGATCGGAGAGCGCAAAGCTATGGCTACACCTTC. Its translation is CAISDRRAQSYGYTF. The chain has TRBV10-3 and TRBJ1-2, with D unclear. CDR3 length: 15 residues. V was shortened by 3 bases and J by 4 bases, with 15 bases between the two germline ends. The germline V gene has CDR1 ENHRY and CDR2 SYGVKD.

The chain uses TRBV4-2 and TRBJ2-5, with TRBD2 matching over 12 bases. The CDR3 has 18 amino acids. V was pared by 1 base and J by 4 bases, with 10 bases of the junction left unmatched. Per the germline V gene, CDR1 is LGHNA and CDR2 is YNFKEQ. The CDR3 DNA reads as TGTGCCAGCAGCCAAGGAGTTTCTAGCGGGGGGGCCGGAGAGACCCAGTACTTC. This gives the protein CASSQGVSSGGAGETQYF.